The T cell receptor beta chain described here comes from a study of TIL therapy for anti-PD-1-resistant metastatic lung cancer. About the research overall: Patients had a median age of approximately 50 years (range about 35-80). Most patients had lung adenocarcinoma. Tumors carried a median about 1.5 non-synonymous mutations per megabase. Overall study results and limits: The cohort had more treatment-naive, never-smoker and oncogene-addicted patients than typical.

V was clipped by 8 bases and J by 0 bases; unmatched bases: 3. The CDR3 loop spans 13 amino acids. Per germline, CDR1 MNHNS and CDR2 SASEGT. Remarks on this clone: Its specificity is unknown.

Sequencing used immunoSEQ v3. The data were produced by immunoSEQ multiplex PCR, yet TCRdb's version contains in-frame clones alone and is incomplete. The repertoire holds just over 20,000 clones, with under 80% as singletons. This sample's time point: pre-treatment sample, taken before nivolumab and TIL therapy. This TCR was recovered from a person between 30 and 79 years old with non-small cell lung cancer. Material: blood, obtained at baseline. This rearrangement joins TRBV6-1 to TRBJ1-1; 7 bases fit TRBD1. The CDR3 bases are TGTGCCAGCGGGACAGAGATGAACACTGAAGCTTTCTTT. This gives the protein CASGTEMNTEAFF.